Presented here are 23 T cell receptor beta chains from one specimen sequenced in a study of T-cell reconstitution after alpha-beta-depleted transplantation in children listed by TCRdb under 2016. Libraries were prepared through PCR. The data were produced on an Illumina HiSeq 2500. To normalize quantification of the TCRbeta repertoire, the TCR libraries were built with molecular barcoding that relied on unique molecular identifiers. Starting from the raw public reads, TCRdb applied fastp trimming at Q25, assembled clones with MiXCR and retained in-frame beta chains. Duplicate CDR3 protein sequences are folded into a single record with the most common DNA and genes. This sample comprises fewer than 400,000 distinct CDR3 sequences, roughly 21% of them detected only once. The ten largest clones take up 10% to 11% of the sample. The treatment or condition label, read with the paper, signifies: allogeneic hematopoietic cell transplantation with graft depleted of TCRalphabeta T cells and CD19 B cells.

The sequencing used PBMCs, mostly from graft donor cells, collected 180 days after TCRalphabeta/CD19-depleted stem cell transplant. These receptors were collected from a male patient between 10 and 17 years old who had a stem cell transplant for acute lymphoblastic leukemia, so the T cells may come from the graft donor.

The gene calls are TRBV5-1 and TRBJ2-3, with D possibly matching TRBD2 (6 bases). Germline-derived CDR1 and CDR2 are SGHRS and YFSETQ. Trimming took off 2 bases at V and 0 bases at J, with 13 bases between the two ends. This CDR3 contains 16 residues. Here the CDR3 DNA reads TGCGCCAGCAGCTTACCGAGCGGGCCTAGCACAGATACGCAGTATTTT. Amino acid sequence: CASSLPSGPSTDTQYF. The full variable domain, its missing parts supplied by reference TRBV5-1 and TRBJ2-3, is KAGVTQTPRYLIKTRGQQVTLSCSPISGHRSVSWYQQTPGQGLQFLFEYFSETQRNKGNFPGRFSGRQFSNSRSEMNVSTLELGDSALYLCASSLPSGPSTDTQYFGPGTRLTVL.

The V and J genes are TRBV5-4 and TRBJ2-1; a possible D gene is TRBD1 (5 bases). V was shortened by 1 base and J by 5 bases, with 13 bases between the two germline ends. The germline V gene encodes CDR1 SGHNT and CDR2 YYREEE (reference sequence). CDR3 length: 15 residues. For the CDR3, the DNA is TGTGCCAGCAGCTTGTTGGGGCGGACGCACAATGAGCAGTTCTTC. This codes for CASSLLGRTHNEQFF.

The genes are TRBV7-9 and TRBJ1-2; possibly TRBD1 for D (6 bases). CDR3 length: 15 amino acids. Germline V gene data show CDR1 as SEHNR and CDR2 as FQNEAQ (reference sequence). V was shortened by 3 bases and J by 5 bases, with 16 bases between the two germline ends. The CDR3 region is CASSFGQSSRYGYTF. The CDR3 region has the DNA TGTGCCAGCAGCTTCGGACAGAGCAGTCGGTATGGCTACACCTTC.

This clonotype was seen a handful of times. The chain joins TRBV11-2 to TRBJ2-4; TRBD2 matches at 9 bases. Germline trimming cut 5 bases from V and 3 bases from J; bases unmatched to any gene: 5. Germline loops: CDR1 SGHAT, CDR2 FQNNGV. The length of the CDR3 is 15 residues. The CDR3 loop reads CASSPWTSDKNIQYF. DNA for the CDR3: TGTGCCAGCAGCCCCTGGACTAGCGACAAAAACATTCAGTACTTC.

This chain joins TRBV5-5 and TRBJ2-3; TRBD1 might be the D (6 bases). V dropped 4 bases and J dropped 4 bases, with 13 bases sitting between them. The CDR3 is 14 amino acids. Germline CDR1 SGHKS, CDR2 YYEKEE (reference sequence). The CDR3: CASSGLTGPDTQYF. The CDR3 nucleotides are TGTGCCAGCAGCGGGTTAACAGGGCCAGATACGCAGTATTTT.

This clonotype was counted a few times. The chain carries TRBV10-1 and TRBJ1-5; D not resolved. Trimming cost V 2 bases and J 8 bases, with 7 bases left between them. Looked up from germline, CDR1 is WNHNN and CDR2 is SYGVQD (reference sequence). The CDR3 runs 12 residues. Here the CDR3 reads CASSENKEPQHF. CDR3 nucleotides: TGCGCCAGCAGTGAGAATAAGGAGCCCCAGCATTTT.

The sample holds a few counts of this clonotype. The V and J genes are TRBV7-9 and TRBJ2-7, with D perhaps matching TRBD2 (5 bases). The germline CDR1 and CDR2 sequences are SEHNR and FQNEAQ (reference sequence). V was cut by 3 bases and J by 0 bases, with 15 bases left in between. The CDR3 runs 16 residues. The chain's CDR3 is CASSFFRGTSSYEQYF. CDR3 nucleotides: TGTGCCAGCAGCTTTTTCCGGGGAACTAGCTCCTACGAGCAGTACTTC.

This rearrangement joins TRBV29-1 to TRBJ2-1; 10 bases are a match to TRBD2. The V gene's germline CDR1 is SQVTM and CDR2 ANQGSEA. The CDR3 sequence is 15 residues long. V was pared by 7 bases and J by 3 bases, with 9 bases of the junction left unmatched. The CDR3 loop is CSAMTSGFLYNEQFF. The CDR3 DNA sequence: TGCAGCGCCATGACTAGCGGGTTCCTCTACAATGAGCAGTTCTTC.

This clonotype was detected only once. The chain is built from TRBV20-1 and TRBJ2-2, with no clear D. Germline CDR1 and CDR2: DFQATT and SNEGSKA (reference sequence). The length of the CDR3 is 14 residues. V was trimmed by 5 bases and J by 5 bases, leaving 15 bases between them. In nucleotides, the CDR3 is TGCAGTGCTTCTAACGATCTAAGGACCGGGGAGCTGTTTTTT. This encodes CSASNDLRTGELFF.

The rearrangement joins TRBV20-1 to TRBJ2-7; D unresolved. Germline assignment: CDR1 DFQATT and CDR2 SNEGSKA (reference sequence). The CDR3 extends over 12 amino acids. The V gene lost 6 bases and the J gene lost 0 bases, with 9 bases spanning the gap. In DNA form, the CDR3 reads TGCAGTGCCGGAACCCTCTCCTACGAGCAGTACTTC. This encodes CSAGTLSYEQYF.

This chain joins TRBV21-1 and TRBJ2-1; TRBD2, the table's D call, was not compared with the DNA. TRBV21-1 is termed a pseudogene. This CDR3 has 16 residues. In nucleotides, the CDR3 is TGTGCCAGCAGTGGGACCGGGACAGCGGTCCACAATGAGCAGTTCTTC. Translated, it gives CASSGTGTAVHNEQFF.

This chain joins TRBV20-1 and TRBJ2-7, with 9 bases matching TRBD1. V shed 1 base and J 3 bases; nucleotides not matched to a gene: 4. The CDR3 spans 14 residues. Per the germline V gene, CDR1 is DFQATT and CDR2 is SNEGSKA (reference sequence). CDR3 nucleotide sequence: TGCAGTGCTAGAGCGGGACAGGGAGTCTACGAGCAGTACTTC. As protein: CSARAGQGVYEQYF.

The V and J genes are TRBV5-1 and TRBJ2-3; D ambiguous. V was trimmed by 0 bases and J by 2 bases, leaving 7 bases between them. The CDR3 length is 14 residues. CDR1 and CDR2 from the germline V gene are SGHRS and YFSETQ. Written as DNA, the CDR3 is TGCGCCAGCAGCTTGGCTACCCCCACAGATACGCAGTATTTT. Residues: CASSLATPTDTQYF.

This clonotype was detected only a few times. The V gene is TRBV3-1, the J gene TRBJ2-5, with D uncertain. Germline V gene data show CDR1 as LGHDT and CDR2 as YNNKEL (reference sequence). This CDR3 comprises 11 residues. V gave up 2 bases and J gave up 4 bases, with 2 bases separating them. The CDR3 DNA reads TGTGCCAGCAGCCAACCAGAGACCCAGTACTTC. Translated: CASSQPETQYF.

This chain connects TRBV9 to TRBJ2-3, with TRBD2 as a possible D gene (6 bases). V was clipped by 0 bases and J by 3 bases, with 11 bases between them. There are 15 residues in the CDR3. Per the germline V gene, CDR1 is SGDLS and CDR2 is YYNGEE. CDR3: CASSVESRETDTQYF. CDR3 DNA: TGTGCCAGCAGCGTAGAATCTCGGGAGACAGATACGCAGTATTTT.

V is TRBV7-9 and J is TRBJ2-3, with 7 positions matching TRBD1. CDR3 length: 15 residues. The V segment lost 5 bases and the J segment 1 base; nucleotides outside the gene matches: 6. The germline V gene has CDR1 SEHNR and CDR2 FQNEAQ (reference sequence). For the CDR3, the DNA is TGTGCCAGCAGCCCGACAGGGTCGGGCACAGATACGCAGTATTTT. This sequence encodes CASSPTGSGTDTQYF.

This clonotype showed up just a few times. This CDR3 is CASSLDPSIQYF. The CDR3 nucleotides are TGTGCCAGCAGCTTAGACCCATCCATTCAGTACTTC. The chain has TRBV11-2 and TRBJ2-4; the D is unclear. Germline-derived CDR1 and CDR2 are SGHAT and FQNNGV. Trimming pared 0 bases from V and 9 bases from J, leaving 6 bases between. The CDR3 runs 12 residues. Full variable domain (remainder filled in from reference TRBV11-2 and TRBJ2-4): EAGVAQSPRYKIIEKRQSVAFWCNPISGHATLYWYQQILGQGPKLLIQFQNNGVVDDSQLPKDRFSAERLKGVDSTLKIQPAKLEDSAVYLCASSLDPSIQYFGAGTRLSVL.

The chain couples TRBV12-3 or TRBV12-4 to TRBJ2-7; TRBD1 is a possible D gene (5 bases). The CDR3 loop spans 13 amino acids. V shed 8 bases and J shed 3 bases, with 14 bases lying between them. The CDR3 here is CASSFDSHYEQYF. CDR3 DNA sequence: TGTGCCAGCTCCTTCGACAGTCACTACGAGCAGTACTTC.

This chain uses TRBV10-3 with TRBJ1-4; 7 bases fit TRBD1. The CDR3 runs 13 residues. V shed 8 bases, J shed 3 bases, and the junction held 3 bases outside the gene matches. Germline lookup yields CDR1 ENHRY and CDR2 SYGVKD. For the CDR3, the DNA is TGTGCCATCCGAGGGGGCCCTAATGAAAAACTGTTTTTT. This encodes CAIRGGPNEKLFF.

This clonotype was seen more than once but under ten times. V usage is TRBV5-1 and J usage is TRBJ2-7; D remains unclear. The CDR3 consists of 14 residues. Germline values: CDR1 SGHRS, CDR2 YFSETQ. The V gene lost 1 base and the J gene lost 0 bases, with 8 bases spanning the gap. This CDR3 is CASSLRPHSYEQYF. Written as DNA, the CDR3 is TGCGCCAGCAGCTTGAGGCCGCACTCCTACGAGCAGTACTTC.

This clonotype has ten or more counts. The rearrangement uses TRBV6-1 and TRBJ1-1, with a possible D match to TRBD1 (5 bases). Germline V lookup: CDR1 MNHNS, CDR2 SASEGT. This CDR3 is 13 amino acids long. V gave up 5 bases and J gave up 11 bases, with 18 bases separating them. CDR3 residues: CASSTSGTLRAFF. In nucleotides, the CDR3 is TGTGCCAGCAGTACATCCGGGACGCTGAGGGCTTTCTTT.

This clonotype was seen a few times. V and J are TRBV27 and TRBJ2-2; D is perhaps TRBD2 (6 bases). Looked up from germline, CDR1 is MNHEY and CDR2 is SMNVEV (reference sequence). The CDR3 sequence is 17 residues long. The V and J ends lost 6 bases and 3 bases respectively, with 20 bases between them. CDR3 in amino acids: CASSHLGLARYTGELFF. The CDR3 coding sequence is TGTGCCAGCAGCCACCTCGGGCTAGCGAGATACACCGGGGAGCTGTTTTTT.

The rearrangement uses TRBV5-1 and TRBJ2-5, with a possible D match to TRBD2 (5 bases). This CDR3 has 12 residues. V shed 6 bases and J shed 2 bases, with 8 bases lying between them. Germline V gene lookup returns CDR1 SGHRS and CDR2 YFSETQ. The CDR3 DNA sequence: TGCGCCAGCACCGGGAATCAAGAGACCCAGTACTTC. This sequence encodes CASTGNQETQYF.